This TCR beta chain was captured in a study of blood T cell repertoires in COVID-19. Study as a whole: Whether acute or convalescent, the COVID-19 samples came from the United States, Italy and Spain. Sources were T cells, B-cell-depleted T cells, or PBMCs; the material itself was cDNA or gDNA.

In the source study's methods: Researchers report that nucleated cell counts were estimated from reference gene primer amplification. Assay: immunoSEQ multiplex PCR; the TCRdb copy retains only in-frame clones and omits some. From that table come the V and J calls and clone size; the DNA was used to work out D and trimming. The repertoire holds fewer than 80,000 clones, with about 73% as singletons. The CDR3 loop spans 13 amino acids. V shed 5 bases and J shed 4 bases, with 6 bases lying between them. Germline CDR1 and CDR2: MNHEY and SVGAGI. Sequences were obtained from peripheral blood. The TCR comes from a man in his sixties with acute or convalescent COVID-19. This rearrangement joins TRBV6-5 to TRBJ1-6; a weak D match, TRBD1 (5 bases). The CDR3 sequence is CASSPGYNSPLHF. CDR3 nucleotide sequence: TGTGCCAGCAGTCCAGGGTATAATTCACCCCTCCACTTT.